This T cell receptor (beta chain) is drawn from a study of blood T cells in healthy people across ages. The junction had 11 bases not matched to a gene; V was cut back by 5 bases and J by 5 bases. The CDR3 has 14 residues. CDR1 DFQATT and CDR2 SNEGSKA come from the germline V gene (reference sequence). It was with a sample-barcoded 5' primer and a J-beta primer mix that a second PCR of roughly 6 to 12 cycles was run. Via MiXCR, TCRdb re-called the 5' RACE reads, giving one row per CDR3 protein. Of 1.5 million to 2 million distinct CDR3 sequences in the sample, approximately 30% were seen once. This clonotype was observed a handful of times. The antigen remains unidentified. Overall study findings and caveats: In older individuals, TCR beta diversity per million T cells was lower, falling roughly linearly with age. When set beside aged donors, long-lived donors presented more naive CD4+ cells and higher diversity.

This receptor was obtained from a young woman in good health. The V and J genes are TRBV20-1 and TRBJ1-1, with TRBD1 matching 7 bases. The sample comprised blood. The CDR3 region has the DNA TGCAGTGCTTTCACCCGGACAGGTGGAACTGAAGCTTTCTTT. It yields the protein CSAFTRTGGTEAFF.